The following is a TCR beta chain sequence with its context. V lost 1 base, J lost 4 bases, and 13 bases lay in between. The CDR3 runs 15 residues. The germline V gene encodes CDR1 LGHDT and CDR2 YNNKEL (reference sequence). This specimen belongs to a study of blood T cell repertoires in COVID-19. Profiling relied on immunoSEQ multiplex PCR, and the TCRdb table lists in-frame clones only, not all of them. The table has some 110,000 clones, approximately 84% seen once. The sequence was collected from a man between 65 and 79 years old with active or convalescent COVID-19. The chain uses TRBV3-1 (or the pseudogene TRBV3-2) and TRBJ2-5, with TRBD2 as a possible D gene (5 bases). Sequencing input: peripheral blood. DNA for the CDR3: TGTGCCAGCAGCCAAGCCCTAGCCGGTCGAGAGACCCAGTACTTC. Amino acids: CASSQALAGRETQYF.